The T cell receptor beta chain described here comes from a study of cytomegalovirus exposure and HLA in healthy donors. Findings of the study overall: It is likely that the observed cluster of highly shared sequence variants was a sequencing artifact. Data from an earlier analysis indicated that most TCR beta V segments were productive either about 87% or about 30% of the time. Later findings reportedly placed an Asian-associated ancestry cluster below the roughly 700-donor mean for N-insertions.

Likely unrecorded immune exposures existed in these nominally healthy donors. The PCR employed 60 Vbeta primers together with 13 Jbeta primers. Sequencing was performed with immunoSEQ multiplex PCR; in TCRdb, only in-frame clones are kept and a portion is missing. Seen here are some 150,000 clones, around 87% observed once, and the top ten hold roughly 5%. In the case of this clone: The antigen is not known.

The CDR3 is 14 amino acids. V lost 2 bases to trimming and J lost 4 bases, with 9 bases between them. Germline lookup yields CDR1 SGDLS and CDR2 YYNGEE. Sequencing was performed on PBMCs. J is TRBJ2-2 and V is TRBV9; D remains ambiguous. The TCR sequence derives from a woman aged 25-40 years in good health and CMV-seronegative. CDR3 nucleotide sequence: TGTGCCAGCAGCGTGCAGTACAGCACCGGGGAGCTGTTTTTT. It specifies CASSVQYSTGELFF.